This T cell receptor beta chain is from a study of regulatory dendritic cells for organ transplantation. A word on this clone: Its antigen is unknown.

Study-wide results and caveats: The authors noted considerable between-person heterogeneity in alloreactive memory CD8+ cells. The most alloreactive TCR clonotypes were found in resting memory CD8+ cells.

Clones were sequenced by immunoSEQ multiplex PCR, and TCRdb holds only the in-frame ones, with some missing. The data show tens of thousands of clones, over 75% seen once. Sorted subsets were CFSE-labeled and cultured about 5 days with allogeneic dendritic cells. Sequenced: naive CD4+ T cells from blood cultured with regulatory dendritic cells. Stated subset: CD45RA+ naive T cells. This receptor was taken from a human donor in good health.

CDR3 DNA sequence: TGCAGTGCTCTATCCGCCGAGACCCAGTACTTC. Amino acid sequence: CSALSAETQYF. The J gene is TRBJ2-5, the V gene TRBV20-1; D call uncertain. Trimming took 5 bases from V and 5 from J, leaving 9 bases between them. This CDR3 contains 11 residues. Germline V gives CDR1 DFQATT, CDR2 SNEGSKA (reference sequence).